These T cell receptor beta chains were read from a single sample in a study of blood T cell repertoires in COVID-19. Produced via immunoSEQ multiplex PCR; TCRdb's table is partial and in-frame only. The sample lists 150,000 to 190,000 clones, 80% occurring once. Sequences were obtained from peripheral blood. The source is a man aged 55-75 years with acute or convalescent COVID-19. Both conserved end residues are part of each CDR3. D genes are given only for firm matches. Clone size appears in some rows only: once, few, many, or a class for an expanded clone.

CASSSRDRVYEQYF	TGTGCCAGCAGCTCCCGGGACAGGGTGTACGAGCAGTACTTC	TRBV7-2	TRBJ2-7	TRBD1	.
CASSVRGQGRGLVHEQYF	TGTGCCAGCAGCGTCCGGGGACAGGGGCGGGGGCTTGTCCACGAGCAGTACTTC	TRBV7-9	TRBJ2-7	TRBD1	.
CASSLGIGTSAYNEQFF	TGCGCCAGCAGCTTGGGCATTGGGACTAGCGCCTACAATGAGCAGTTCTTC	TRBV5-1	TRBJ2-1	TRBD2	.
CASSWTGTSGASTDTQYF	TGCGCCAGCAGCTGGACCGGGACTAGCGGAGCTAGCACAGATACGCAGTATTTT	TRBV5-1	TRBJ2-3	TRBD2	once
CASSADRGDEQFF	TGTGCTAGCAGCGCCGACAGGGGCGATGAGCAGTTCTTC	TRBV7-7	TRBJ2-1	TRBD1	once
CASSLGGQVTEAFF	TGTGCCAGCAGCTTGGGGGGACAGGTCACTGAAGCTTTCTTT	TRBV7-2	TRBJ1-1	TRBD1	.
CASSARQASYEQYF	TGTGCCAGCAGCGCCCGACAGGCCTCCTACGAGCAGTACTTC	TRBV28	TRBJ2-7	.	.
CASSQDIGAGGETQYF	TGTGCCAGCAGCCAAGATATAGGGGCCGGGGGGGAGACCCAGTACTTC	TRBV3-1/TRBV3-2	TRBJ2-5	TRBD2	once
CASSVTGTNYGYTF	TGTGCCAGCAGTGTTACCGGGACTAACTATGGCTACACCTTC	TRBV2	TRBJ1-2	.	.
CASSFGLRYNEQFF	TGTGCCAGCAGCTTCGGACTCAGATACAATGAGCAGTTCTTC	TRBV11-2	TRBJ2-1	.	.
CASSALADNYNEQFF	TGTGCCAGCAGCGCACTAGCGGATAACTACAATGAGCAGTTCTTC	TRBV7-6	TRBJ2-1	TRBD2	.
CASRLGTGGLVGSPLHF	TGTGCCAGCAGACTGGGGACAGGGGGCTTAGTAGGTTCACCCCTCCACTTT	TRBV7-8	TRBJ1-6	TRBD1	.
CASSSQGASSYEQYF	TGTGCCAGCAGTTCACAGGGGGCTAGCTCCTACGAGCAGTACTTC	TRBV6-6	TRBJ2-7	TRBD1	few
CASSLASGGAREQFF	TGTGCCAGCAGCTTGGCGAGCGGGGGGGCCCGGGAGCAGTTCTTC	TRBV5-5	TRBJ2-1	TRBD2	.
CAISDRRTTTTDTQYF	TGTGCCATCAGCGATCGTAGGACTACGACAACAGATACGCAGTATTTT	TRBV10-3	TRBJ2-3	.	.
CASSIGTVYGYTF	TGTGCCAGCAGTATAGGGACAGTATATGGCTACACCTTC	TRBV6-5	TRBJ1-2	TRBD1	.
CASSLAGGTNEAFF	TGCGCCAGCAGCTTGGCCGGGGGTACAAATGAAGCTTTCTTT	TRBV5-1	TRBJ1-1	.	.
CASRRDTTYEQYF	TGTGCCAGCAGACGGGACACAACCTACGAGCAGTACTTC	TRBV27	TRBJ2-7	.	.
CASSINRIDEQYF	TGTGCCAGTAGTATCAACAGGATCGACGAGCAGTACTTC	TRBV19	TRBJ2-7	.	.
CASSVEGMLGEQYF	TGTGCCAGCAGCGTGGAGGGGATGTTGGGTGAGCAGTACTTC	TRBV9	TRBJ2-7	.	.
CASSLDRGWEKLFF	TGCGCCAGCAGCCTAGACAGGGGGTGGGAAAAACTGTTTTTT	TRBV4-3	TRBJ1-4	TRBD1	.
CASSGATTLYF	TGTGCCAGCAGTGGAGCGACTACCCTCTACTTC	TRBV2	TRBJ2-5	.	.
CASSLQGRETQYF	TGTGCCAGCAGCCTCCAGGGCCGGGAGACCCAGTACTTC	TRBV11-1	TRBJ2-5	.	.
CASRPQAPNEKLFF	TGCGCCAGCAGGCCACAGGCGCCTAATGAAAAACTGTTTTTT	TRBV5-1	TRBJ1-4	.	.
CASREQGQIYGYTF	TGTGCCAGTAGAGAGCAAGGACAGATCTATGGCTACACCTTC	TRBV19	TRBJ1-2	.	few
CASSSDLAGDEQFF	TGTGCCAGCTCCTCCGACTTGGCGGGAGATGAGCAGTTCTTC	TRBV18	TRBJ2-1	TRBD2	.
CASSQASDTEAFF	TGTGCCAGCAGCCAAGCGTCGGACACTGAAGCTTTCTTT	TRBV3-1/TRBV3-2	TRBJ1-1	.	.
CASSLRLGATGELFF	TGTGCCAGCAGCTTACGTCTGGGGGCCACCGGGGAGCTGTTTTTT	TRBV7-2	TRBJ2-2	.	once
CASSLEGWGLSSSYNEQFF	TGTGCCAGCAGCTTAGAGGGGTGGGGGCTTTCGAGCTCCTACAATGAGCAGTTCTTC	TRBV7-9	TRBJ2-1	.	.
CSAGLTGELFF	TGCAGCGCTGGTCTAACCGGGGAGCTGTTTTTT	TRBV29-1	TRBJ2-2	.	.
CASSSAGGRETDTQYF	TGTGCCAGCAGCTCGGCGGGGGGGCGAGAAACAGATACGCAGTATTTT	TRBV11-2	TRBJ2-3	TRBD2	.
CASTKSGANYGYTF	TGTGCCAGTACAAAATCTGGTGCTAACTATGGCTACACCTTC	TRBV6-5	TRBJ1-2	.	.
CASSQEGLARTYEQYF	TGTGCCAGCAGCCAAGAGGGTCTAGCGCGCACCTACGAGCAGTACTTC	TRBV3-1/TRBV3-2	TRBJ2-7	.	once
CASSRDRANTEAFF	TGTGCCAGCAGCAGAGACAGGGCGAACACTGAAGCTTTCTTT	TRBV9	TRBJ1-1	TRBD1	few
CASSYQGGSDGYTF	TGTGCCAGCAGTTACCAGGGGGGCAGTGATGGCTACACCTTC	TRBV6-5	TRBJ1-2	TRBD1	.
CASSRDTYQQYF	TGTGCCAGCAGTCGGGACACCTACCAGCAGTACTTC	TRBV3-1/TRBV3-2	TRBJ2-7	.	.
CAISEGTDEQYF	TGTGCCATCAGTGAGGGGACAGACGAGCAGTACTTC	TRBV10-3	TRBJ2-7	TRBD1	.
CASSLRQAGGNTEAFF	TGTGCCAGCAGCTTAAGACAGGCGGGAGGGAACACTGAAGCTTTCTTT	TRBV11-2	TRBJ1-1	.	.
CASSRDRGTDTQYF	TGTGCCAGCAGCCGGGACAGGGGGACAGATACGCAGTATTTT	TRBV7-2	TRBJ2-3	TRBD1	few
CASSFRRSLGTEAFF	TGTGCCAGCAGCTTTAGGAGGTCCTTGGGGACTGAAGCTTTCTTT	TRBV5-6	TRBJ1-1	.	.
CASSFSGGNSGQYF	TGTGCCAGCAGCTTTAGCGGGGGGAATTCGGGGCAGTACTTC	TRBV11-2	TRBJ2-7	TRBD2	once
CASFYYQETQYF	TGTGCCAGCTTCTACTATCAAGAGACCCAGTACTTC	TRBV2	TRBJ2-5	.	.
CASSQAGSRGYTF	TGTGCCAGCAGCCAAGCGGGGTCCCGAGGCTACACCTTC	TRBV4-2	TRBJ1-2	.	few
CASSEGRRQPQHF	TGTGCCAGCAGTGAGGGGAGGAGGCAGCCCCAGCATTTT	TRBV2	TRBJ1-5	.	.
CAISDPRLAGNTGELFF	TGTGCCATCAGTGATCCCCGACTAGCGGGGAATACCGGGGAGCTGTTTTTT	TRBV10-3	TRBJ2-2	TRBD2	.
CASNTGQGRETQYF	TGTGCCAGTAACACGGGACAGGGAAGAGAGACCCAGTACTTC	TRBV19	TRBJ2-5	TRBD1	once
CASSSAATQYF	TGTGCCAGCAGTAGTGCGGCCACCCAGTACTTC	TRBV25-1	TRBJ2-5	.	.
CASSLWEQNTEAFF	TGTGCCAGCAGCTTATGGGAGCAGAACACTGAAGCTTTCTTT	TRBV7-2	TRBJ1-1	.	once